These 26 T cell receptor beta chains were all obtained from the same sample, sequenced in a study of blood T cell repertoires in COVID-19. Clones were sequenced by immunoSEQ multiplex PCR, and TCRdb holds only the in-frame ones, with some missing. The sample yields around 170,000 clones, around 80% seen once. The sample consisted of PBMCs or T cells enriched from blood (not recorded which). The receptors originated from a woman in her forties or fifties who had recovered from COVID-19.

The chain has TRBV7-3 and TRBJ2-3; 11 bases line up with TRBD2. The germline CDR1 and CDR2 sequences are SGHTA and FQGTGA. The CDR3 is 13 residues long. V lost 4 bases and J lost 12; bases outside the gene matches: 6. The CDR3 sequence is CASSSPTSGVQYF. The CDR3 DNA reads TGTGCCAGCAGCTCTCCGACTAGCGGGGTTCAGTATTTT.

CDR3 protein: CASSELSGGSSYNSPLHF. DNA for the CDR3: TGTGCCAGCAGTGAATTGTCTGGGGGGTCTTCCTATAATTCACCCCTCCACTTT. The V gene is TRBV6-1, the J gene TRBJ1-6, with D possibly being TRBD1 (5 bases). The germline V gene encodes CDR1 MNHNS and CDR2 SASEGT. V was pared by 2 bases and J by 1 base, with 15 bases between. The CDR3 loop spans 18 amino acids.

The V call is TRBV7-3, the J call TRBJ2-3; the D gene is possibly TRBD2 (6 bases). Looked up from germline, CDR1 is SGHTA and CDR2 is FQGTGA. V lost 4 bases, J lost 1 base, and 12 bases lay in between. This CDR3 is 15 amino acids long. CDR3 bases: TGTGCCAGCAGCTCACCGGGACTTCGCACAGATACGCAGTATTTT. This gives the protein CASSSPGLRTDTQYF.

CDR3 sequence reads: CASSYDAGETYEQYF. As DNA, the CDR3 is TGTGCCAGCAGTTACGATGCGGGGGAAACCTACGAGCAGTACTTC. The chain joins TRBV6-2 or TRBV6-3 to TRBJ2-7, with 7 bases aligning to TRBD2. The CDR3 has 15 residues. The germline CDR1 and CDR2 sequences are MNHEY and SVGEGT. V gave up 2 bases and J gave up 2 bases; unmatched junction bases: 6.

The genes are TRBV19 and TRBJ1-1, with a tentative D call TRBD1 (5 bases). V was clipped by 5 bases and J by 1 base, with 11 bases between them. Germline V lookup: CDR1 LNHDA, CDR2 SQIVND (reference sequence). The CDR3 has 14 amino acids. The CDR3 nucleotides read TGTGCCAGTAGTTCCGGACACCGGAACACTGAAGCTTTCTTT. Residues: CASSSGHRNTEAFF.

This clone has only a few counts. The chain uses TRBV7-9 and TRBJ1-1; weak D call: TRBD1 (6 bases). This CDR3 region has 13 residues. The V gene's germline CDR1 is SEHNR and CDR2 FQNEAQ (reference sequence). With 2 bases removed from V and 11 bases from J, the gap between germline ends came to 15 bases. CDR3 in DNA: TGTGCCAGCAGCTTATCGACAGGCGGCGGGGCTTTCTTT. This encodes CASSLSTGGGAFF.

The chain has TRBV5-6 and TRBJ1-4; D unresolved. V was trimmed by 5 bases and J by 8 bases, leaving 13 bases between them. Germline V gives CDR1 SGHDT, CDR2 YYEEEE. This CDR3 comprises 13 residues. The DNA of the CDR3 is TGTGCCAGCAGTCGTACTGTAAAAGAAAAACTGTTTTTT. Translated, it gives CASSRTVKEKLFF.

The chain couples TRBV7-3 to TRBJ1-1, with D possibly being TRBD1 (6 bases). The germline gives CDR1 SGHTA, CDR2 FQGTGA. The V end lost 4 bases, the J end lost 1 base, and 7 bases lay between the germline ends. The CDR3 runs 13 residues. The CDR3 nucleotides are TGTGCCAGCAGCTCGGGACAGAACACTGAAGCTTTCTTT. Its protein product is CASSSGQNTEAFF.

This chain connects TRBV28 to TRBJ1-2; D is unresolved. V was clipped by 5 bases and J by 4 bases, with 8 bases between them. There are 12 residues in the CDR3. The germline V gene has CDR1 MDHEN and CDR2 SYDVKM. CDR3 sequence reads: CASSAATYGYTF. CDR3 coding DNA: TGTGCCAGCAGTGCGGCGACCTATGGCTACACCTTC.

The chain couples TRBV5-1 to TRBJ2-7; 8 bases agree with TRBD1. In germline, CDR1 is SGHRS, CDR2 YFSETQ. The CDR3 loop spans 15 amino acids. With 1 base clipped from V and 6 bases from J, the junction kept 9 bases outside the gene matches. CDR3 sequence: CASSLSRTGNSEQYF. The DNA of the CDR3 is TGCGCCAGCAGCTTGAGTAGGACAGGGAACAGCGAGCAGTACTTC. Drawing the rest from reference TRBV5-1 and TRBJ2-7, the complete variable domain is KAGVTQTPRYLIKTRGQQVTLSCSPISGHRSVSWYQQTPGQGLQFLFEYFSETQRNKGNFPGRFSGRQFSNSRSEMNVSTLELGDSALYLCASSLSRTGNSEQYFGPGTRLTVT.

This clone has only one observation. The rearrangement links TRBV5-1 to TRBJ1-4, with D possibly matching TRBD1 (6 bases). The CDR3 is made up of 16 amino acids. Germline-derived CDR1 and CDR2 are SGHRS and YFSETQ. V was pared by 3 bases and J by 1 base, with 13 bases between. CDR3 region: CASSSGTGQTNEKLFF. DNA of the CDR3: TGCGCCAGCAGCTCGGGAACGGGACAAACTAATGAAAAACTGTTTTTT.

This clone was detected only once. V is TRBV7-2 and J is TRBJ1-2; D might be TRBD1 (5 bases). With 1 base removed from V and 8 bases from J, the gap between germline ends came to 17 bases. The CDR3 contains 15 residues. Germline lookup yields CDR1 SGHTA and CDR2 FQGNSA. CDR3 sequence (DNA): TGTGCCAGCAGCTTAGACCCCAGGTTCCAGGGCGGCTACACCTTC. Protein: CASSLDPRFQGGYTF.

The chain is built from TRBV11-3 and TRBJ2-7; weak D call: TRBD1 (5 bases). The CDR3 spans 16 residues. Trimming removed 3 bases from V and 3 bases from J, with 18 bases in between. Germline lookup yields CDR1 SGHNT and CDR2 YENEEA. The CDR3 sequence: CASSFRGPHPYYEQYF. Written as DNA, the CDR3 is TGTGCCAGCAGCTTTAGGGGCCCGCACCCATACTACGAGCAGTACTTC. The variable domain in full, with the rest retrieved from reference TRBV11-3 and TRBJ2-7, is EAGVVQSPRYKIIEKKQPVAFWCNPISGHNTLYWYLQNLGQGPELLIRYENEEAVDDSQLPKDRFSAERLKGVDSTLKIQPAELGDSAVYLCASSFRGPHPYYEQYFGPGTRLTVT.

J is TRBJ1-1 and V is TRBV29-1; D not certain. This CDR3 has 16 amino acids. Trimming stripped 7 bases from V and 3 bases from J, with 24 bases between. Per the germline V gene, CDR1 is SQVTM and CDR2 is ANQGSEA. This CDR3 reads CSALDQRIVAHTEAFF. CDR3 in DNA: TGCAGCGCTCTGGACCAGCGGATCGTGGCTCACACTGAAGCTTTCTTT.

The DNA for the CDR3 is TGCAGCGTTGGGGCAGGGGGCGCGGGGAGCACTGAAGCTTTCTTT. This gives the protein CSVGAGGAGSTEAFF. The chain has TRBV29-1 and TRBJ1-1; 8 positions match TRBD1. V lost 4 bases and J lost 4; bases outside the gene matches: 11. The CDR3 spans 15 residues. Per the germline V gene, CDR1 is SQVTM and CDR2 is ANQGSEA.

The chain is built from TRBV29-1 and TRBJ2-5; TRBD2 might be the D (5 bases). Germline V gene lookup returns CDR1 SQVTM and CDR2 ANQGSEA. This CDR3 has 14 residues. Trimming took 4 bases from V and 5 from J, leaving 17 bases between them. CDR3 loop: CSVVVREGRETQYF. The CDR3 nucleotides read TGCAGCGTTGTAGTCCGGGAAGGTCGGGAGACCCAGTACTTC. Based on the CDR3 plus reference TRBV29-1 and TRBJ2-5, the full variable domain is SAVISQKPSRDICQRGTSLTIQCQVDSQVTMMFWYRQQPGQSLTLIATANQGSEATYESGFVIDKFPISRPNLTFSTLTVSNMSPEDSSIYLCSVVVREGRETQYFGPGTRLLVL.

The V gene is TRBV6-5, the J gene TRBJ1-3, with 11 bases that match TRBD1. Germline values: CDR1 MNHEY, CDR2 SVGAGI. V gave up 5 bases and J gave up 2 bases; unmatched junction bases: 2. The CDR3 length is 15 residues. CDR3: CASSPDRGPGNTIYF. The CDR3 DNA is TGTGCCAGCAGTCCGGACAGGGGGCCTGGAAACACCATATATTTT.

The gene calls are TRBV5-4 and TRBJ2-7, with D possibly TRBD2 on 5 matching bases. The CDR3 length is 18 residues. Germline V gives CDR1 SGHNT, CDR2 YYREEE (reference sequence). Between the trimmed V and J ends, which lost 0 bases and 1 base, there was a span of 20 bases. CDR3 residues: CASSLEVSVGVSSYEQYF. The CDR3 nucleotides read TGTGCCAGCAGCTTGGAAGTCTCGGTGGGAGTTAGTTCCTACGAGCAGTACTTC.

This clone was seen just once. The chain couples TRBV14 to TRBJ2-2; D might be TRBD1 (5 bases). V was clipped by 0 bases and J by 3 bases, with 11 bases between them. There are 16 residues in the CDR3. Per the germline V gene, CDR1 is SGHDN and CDR2 is FVKESK. The CDR3 reads CASSQDLTAHTGELFF. In nucleotides, the CDR3 is TGTGCCAGCAGCCAAGATTTGACAGCCCACACCGGGGAGCTGTTTTTT.

This sequence joins TRBV28 and TRBJ2-7, with 14 bases that match TRBD2. Germline V CDR1 and CDR2: MDHEN, SYDVKM. The V and J ends lost 7 bases and 4 bases, in that order; junction bases with no gene match: 6. CDR3 length: 15 amino acids. Here the CDR3 reads CASNPGLAGVYEQYF. CDR3 nucleotides: TGTGCCAGCAATCCGGGACTAGCGGGAGTGTACGAGCAGTACTTC.

The rearrangement uses TRBV29-1 and TRBJ1-1; D is ambiguous. V was shortened by 4 bases and J by 2 bases, with 8 bases between the two germline ends. The germline CDR1 and CDR2 sequences are SQVTM and ANQGSEA. The CDR3 spans 12 residues. This CDR3 reads CSVAGFNTEAFF. The CDR3 DNA follows: TGCAGCGTTGCGGGTTTTAACACTGAAGCTTTCTTT.

The chain links TRBV6-2 or TRBV6-3 to TRBJ2-7; 10 bases line up with TRBD2. J lost 4 bases, V lost 2 bases, and 5 bases had no gene match. The CDR3 runs to 15 residues. CDR1 and CDR2 from the germline V gene are MNHEY and SVGEGT. In DNA, the CDR3 is TGTGCCAGCAGTTACCTTCGGACTAGCGGATACGAGCAGTACTTC. This codes for CASSYLRTSGYEQYF.

The V call is TRBV7-3, the J call TRBJ2-1; TRBD1 matches at 7 bases. Unmatched junction bases numbered 6, after V lost 5 bases and J lost 5 bases. Per germline, CDR1 SGHTA and CDR2 FQGTGA. The CDR3 is made up of 14 amino acids. The CDR3 DNA sequence: TGTGCCAGCAGCCCTCAAGGGACAGACAATGAGCAGTTCTTC. Translated: CASSPQGTDNEQFF.

V usage is TRBV24-1 and J usage is TRBJ1-2; maybe TRBD1 (6 bases). The CDR3 length is 13 residues. Trimming pared 4 bases from V and 3 bases from J, leaving 8 bases between. CDR1 KGHDR and CDR2 SFDVKD come from the germline V gene. CDR3 bases: TGTGCCACCAGTGAACGGACAGACTATGGCTACACCTTC. Translated, it gives CATSERTDYGYTF.

This sequence joins TRBV12-3 or TRBV12-4 and TRBJ1-1; D unresolved. V was cut by 4 bases and J by 8 bases, with 8 bases left in between. CDR3 length equals 11 residues. CDR3 in DNA: TGTGCCAGCAGTTATGACTTGGAAGCTTTCTTT. This codes for CASSYDLEAFF.

The chain employs TRBV7-9 and TRBJ2-1, with 11 bases that match TRBD2. CDR1 is SEHNR, CDR2 FQNEAQ, per germline (reference sequence). The CDR3 has 14 amino acids. V was pared by 3 bases and J by 9 bases, with 4 bases of the junction left unmatched. In nucleotides, the CDR3 is TGTGCCAGCAGCTTTCTAGCGGGGGGTGGTGAGCAGTTCTTC. It translates to CASSFLAGGGEQFF.